This T cell receptor beta chain was sequenced in a study of human T cells and chemical hapten exposure. About the research overall: Diphenylcyclopropenone was administered weekly to the scalp of patients throughout the roughly 23-week study.

Time point of the sample: patch test 3, about 24 weeks after DPC sensitization. Treatment here: therapeutic diphenylcyclopropenone sensitization with weekly scalp DPC. Germline CDR1 and CDR2: SEHNR and FQNEAQ (reference sequence). V lost 5 bases to trimming and J lost 0 bases; unmatched junction nucleotides: 4. The CDR3 totals 15 residues. This clonotype was counted only a few times. TCRdb recomputed calls from the RACE reads with MiXCR, one row per CDR3 protein. The sample contains about 92,000 distinct CDR3 sequences, roughly 10% of which appear only once. J is TRBJ1-3 and V is TRBV7-9, with 7 bases matching TRBD1. This receptor was identified in a woman in her 30s with alopecia areata. Some clones in this sample may be carry-over from other donors' samples. This sample comprised whole blood, obtained in connection with sensitization to the hapten diphenylcyclopropenone (DPC). The CDR3 loop reads CASSPTGSSGNTIYF. Here the CDR3 DNA reads TGTGCCAGCAGCCCGACAGGGAGCTCTGGAAACACCATATATTTT.